This TCR beta chain was retrieved from a study of blood T cell repertoires in COVID-19. For the study at large: PBMCs, B-cell-depleted T cells, or T cells were the source of the cDNA or gDNA that made up the material.

The CDR3 is 14 amino acids. The junction had 2 bases not matched to a gene; V was cut back by 5 bases and J by 6 bases. Germline CDR1 reads MNHEY; CDR2 reads SVGAGI. A COVID-19 case had been met by exposed participants during the 2 weeks before study entry. The protocol was immunoSEQ multiplex PCR, while the TCRdb copy is restricted to in-frame clones and leaves out a portion. The sample carries under 300,000 clones, more than 75% recorded once. What was sequenced was PBMCs or T cells enriched from blood (not recorded which). This clonotype was obtained from a woman aged 45-59 years who had been exposed to COVID-19. The chain is built from TRBV6-5 and TRBJ2-5, with 14 bases matching TRBD2. DNA for the CDR3: TGTGCCAGCAGTAGGACTAGCGGGGGGAAGACCCAGTACTTC. Residues: CASSRTSGGKTQYF.